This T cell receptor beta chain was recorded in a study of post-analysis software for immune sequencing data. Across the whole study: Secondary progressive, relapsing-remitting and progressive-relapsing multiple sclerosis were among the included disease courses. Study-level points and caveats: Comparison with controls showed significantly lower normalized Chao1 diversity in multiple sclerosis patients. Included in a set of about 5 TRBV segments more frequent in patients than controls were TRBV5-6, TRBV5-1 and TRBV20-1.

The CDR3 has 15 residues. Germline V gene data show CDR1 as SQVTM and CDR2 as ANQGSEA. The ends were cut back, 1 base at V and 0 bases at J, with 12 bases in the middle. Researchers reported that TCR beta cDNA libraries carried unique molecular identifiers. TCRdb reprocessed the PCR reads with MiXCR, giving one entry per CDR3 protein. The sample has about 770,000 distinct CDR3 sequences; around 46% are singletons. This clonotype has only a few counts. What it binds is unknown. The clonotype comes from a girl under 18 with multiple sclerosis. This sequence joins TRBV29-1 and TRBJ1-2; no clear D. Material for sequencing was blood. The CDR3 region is CSVEGDRTANYGYTF. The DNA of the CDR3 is TGCAGCGTTGAAGGTGATCGGACGGCTAACTATGGCTACACCTTC.